This T cell receptor beta chain stems from a study of OX40 agonist ivuxolimab in advanced cancers. The overall study: Of the participants, over 30% had some prior anti-PD-1, anti-PD-L1 or anti-CTLA-4 therapy, which was allowed.

Trimming took 6 bases from V and 8 from J, leaving 13 bases between them. CDR3 length: 12 residues. CDR1 and CDR2 (germline): MNHEY, SMNVEV (reference sequence). This clone was counted a single time. Its antigen is not known. Sequenced by immunoSEQ multiplex PCR; TCRdb stores in-frame clones only, minus some. The table lists some 15,000 clones, around four fifths of them singletons. Broader study findings: The mean number of expanded clones was higher in CD8+ T cells than in CD4+.

Here the sequenced sample was CD4+ or CD8+ T cells sorted from blood, taken in a trial of the OX40 agonist ivuxolimab. The genes are TRBV27 and TRBJ1-2, with D possibly being TRBD1 (5 bases). This sequence was found in an adult with an advanced solid tumor such as melanoma, head and neck, liver or kidney cancer. The CDR3 sequence: CASRGAGRGYTF. The CDR3 DNA reads as TGTGCCAGCAGAGGGGCGGGGAGGGGCTACACCTTC.